This T cell receptor beta chain was obtained from a study of blood T cell repertoires in COVID-19. This clone appeared once. Libraries were prepared by immunoSEQ multiplex PCR; TCRdb keeps only in-frame clonotypes and omits some of them. The profile covers over 200,000 clones, with 88% appearing a single time and under 0.95% taken by the ten largest. Germline CDR1 and CDR2: SGHKS and YYEKEE (reference sequence). The CDR3 extends over 15 amino acids. V was clipped by 2 bases and J by 0 bases, with 12 bases between them. The V call is TRBV5-5, the J call TRBJ2-7; D uncertain. The sequencing sample was made of peripheral blood. The sequence was obtained from a woman aged 25 to 39 with acute or convalescent COVID-19. CDR3 bases: TGTGCCAGCAGCTTACAGCCCCCGAGCTCCTACGAGCAGTACTTC. This codes for CASSLQPPSSYEQYF.